This TCR beta chain was captured by sequencing in a study of spatial heterogeneity in lung cancer. Germline V gives CDR1 LGHDT, CDR2 YNNKEL (reference sequence). There are 14 residues in the CDR3. V lost 4 bases and J 9 bases, leaving 13 bases between the germline ends. TCRdb ran MiXCR on the 5' RACE reads and lists one entry per CDR3 protein. The sample includes about 13,000 distinct CDR3 sequences, approximately 4.6% seen only once; the top ten take approximately 25%. Time point noted: sample taken at primary tumor resection. General study points: Counts of expanded alpha and beta TCRs within tumors tracked the tumor nonsynonymous mutation count.

Points on this clonotype: The antigen is not known. This sequence may be a read error, since a much larger clone differs from it by one base.

The chain uses TRBV3-1 and TRBJ1-6; tentatively, D is TRBD1 (6 bases). The sequenced sample was lung tumor tissue, obtained at surgery. The receptor was derived from a male donor with early-stage non-small cell lung cancer. The CDR3 reads CASSPARGGSPLHF. The CDR3 DNA follows: TGTGCCAGCAGCCCAGCCAGGGGTGGTTCACCCCTCCACTTT. The full variable domain, in which reference TRBV3-1 and TRBJ1-6 provide the parts outside the CDR3, is DTAVSQTPKYLVTQMGNDKSIKCEQNLGHDTMYWYKQDSKKFLKIMFSYNNKELIINETVPNRFSPKSPDKAHLNLHINSLELGDSAVYFCASSPARGGSPLHFGNGTRLTVT.